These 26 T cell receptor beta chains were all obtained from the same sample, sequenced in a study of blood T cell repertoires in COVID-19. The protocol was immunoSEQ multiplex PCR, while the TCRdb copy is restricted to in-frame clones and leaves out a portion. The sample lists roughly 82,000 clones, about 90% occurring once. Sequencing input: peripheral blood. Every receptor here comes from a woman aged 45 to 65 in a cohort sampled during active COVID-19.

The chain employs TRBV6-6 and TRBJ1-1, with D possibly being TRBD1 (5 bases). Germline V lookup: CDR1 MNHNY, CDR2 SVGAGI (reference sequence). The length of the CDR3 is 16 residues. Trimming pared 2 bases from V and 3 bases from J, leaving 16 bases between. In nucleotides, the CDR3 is TGTGCCAGCAGTTACCCCCGTCCCGGGGGGGACACTGAAGCTTTCTTT. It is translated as CASSYPRPGGDTEAFF.

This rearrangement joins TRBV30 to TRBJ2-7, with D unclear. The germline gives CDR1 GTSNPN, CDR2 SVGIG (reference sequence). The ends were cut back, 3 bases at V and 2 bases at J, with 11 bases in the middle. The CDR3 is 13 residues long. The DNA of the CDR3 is TGTGCCTGGAGGCGCGGTCTGGCCTACGAGCAGTACTTC. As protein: CAWRRGLAYEQYF.

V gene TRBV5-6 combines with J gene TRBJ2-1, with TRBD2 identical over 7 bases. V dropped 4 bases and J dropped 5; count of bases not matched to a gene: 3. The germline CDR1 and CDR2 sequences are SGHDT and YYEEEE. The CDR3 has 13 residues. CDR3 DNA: TGTGCCAGCAGCCGACTAGCTCACAATGAGCAGTTCTTC. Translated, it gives CASSRLAHNEQFF.

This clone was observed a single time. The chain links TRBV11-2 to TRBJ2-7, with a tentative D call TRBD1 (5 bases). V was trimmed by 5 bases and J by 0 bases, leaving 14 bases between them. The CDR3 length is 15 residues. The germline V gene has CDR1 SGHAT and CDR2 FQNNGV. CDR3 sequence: CASSARQTSSYEQYF. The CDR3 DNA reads TGTGCCAGCAGCGCCCGACAGACGAGCTCCTACGAGCAGTACTTC.

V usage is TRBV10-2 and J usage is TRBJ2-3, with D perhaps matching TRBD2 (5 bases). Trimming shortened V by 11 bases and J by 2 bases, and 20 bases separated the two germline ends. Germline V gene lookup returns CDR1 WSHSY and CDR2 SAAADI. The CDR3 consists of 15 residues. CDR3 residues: CASRGNADLTDTQYF. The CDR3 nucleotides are TGCGCCTCCAGAGGGAACGCGGACCTCACAGATACGCAGTATTTT.

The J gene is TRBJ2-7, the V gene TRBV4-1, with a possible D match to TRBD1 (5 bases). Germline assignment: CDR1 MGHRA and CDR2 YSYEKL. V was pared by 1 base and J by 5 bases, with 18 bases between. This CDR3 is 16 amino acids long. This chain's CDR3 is CASSQGPAGSPDEQYF. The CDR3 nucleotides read TGCGCCAGCAGCCAAGGTCCGGCAGGGTCGCCCGACGAGCAGTACTTC.

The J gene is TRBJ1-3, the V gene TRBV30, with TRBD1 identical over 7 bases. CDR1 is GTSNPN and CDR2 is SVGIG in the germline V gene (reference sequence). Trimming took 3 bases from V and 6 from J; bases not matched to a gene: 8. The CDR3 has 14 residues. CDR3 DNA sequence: TGTGCCTGGAGGTCGGGACAGTTAGCAAACACCATATATTTT. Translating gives CAWRSGQLANTIYF.

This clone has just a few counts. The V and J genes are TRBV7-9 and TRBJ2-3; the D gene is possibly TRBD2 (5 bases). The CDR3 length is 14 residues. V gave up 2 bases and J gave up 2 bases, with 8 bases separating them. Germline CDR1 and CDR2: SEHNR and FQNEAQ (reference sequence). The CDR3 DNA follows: TGTGCCAGCAGCTTATCGACTACCACAGATACGCAGTATTTT. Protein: CASSLSTTTDTQYF.

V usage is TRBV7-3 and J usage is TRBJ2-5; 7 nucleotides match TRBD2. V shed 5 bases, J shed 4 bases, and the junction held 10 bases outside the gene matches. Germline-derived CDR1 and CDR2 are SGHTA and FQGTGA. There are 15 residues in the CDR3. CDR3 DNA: TGTGCCAGCAGCCCCGAAGGACTAGGAAGAGAGACCCAGTACTTC. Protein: CASSPEGLGRETQYF.

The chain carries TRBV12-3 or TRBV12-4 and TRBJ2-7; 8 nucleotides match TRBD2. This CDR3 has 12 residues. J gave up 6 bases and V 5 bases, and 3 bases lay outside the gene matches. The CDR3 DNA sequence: TGTGCCAGCAGTGCGGGAGGAAGCGAGCAGTACTTC. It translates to CASSAGGSEQYF.

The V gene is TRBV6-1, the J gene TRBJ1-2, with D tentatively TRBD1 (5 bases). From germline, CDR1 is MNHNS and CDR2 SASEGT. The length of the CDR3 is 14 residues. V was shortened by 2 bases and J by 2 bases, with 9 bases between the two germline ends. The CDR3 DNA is TGTGCCAGCAGTGAATCCGCAGGGAACTATGGCTACACCTTC. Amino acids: CASSESAGNYGYTF.

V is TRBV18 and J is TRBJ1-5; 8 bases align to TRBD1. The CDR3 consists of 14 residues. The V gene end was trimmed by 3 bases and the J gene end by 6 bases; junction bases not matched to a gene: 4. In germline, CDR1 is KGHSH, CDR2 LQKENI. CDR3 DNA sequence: TGTGCCAGCTCACCGGACAGGGTTGGTCAGCCCCAGCATTTT. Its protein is CASSPDRVGQPQHF.

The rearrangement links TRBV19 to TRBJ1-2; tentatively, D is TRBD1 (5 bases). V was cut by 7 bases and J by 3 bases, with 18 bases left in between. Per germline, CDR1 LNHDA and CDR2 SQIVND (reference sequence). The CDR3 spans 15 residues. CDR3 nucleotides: TGTGCCAGTAAGGGCAGGGTATATGGGTACTATGGCTACACCTTC. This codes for CASKGRVYGYYGYTF.

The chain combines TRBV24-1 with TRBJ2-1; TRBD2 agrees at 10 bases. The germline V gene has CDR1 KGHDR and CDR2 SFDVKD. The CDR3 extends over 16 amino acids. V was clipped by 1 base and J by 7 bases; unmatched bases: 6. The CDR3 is CATSDFGAGGENEQFF. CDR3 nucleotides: TGTGCCACCAGTGATTTCGGAGCGGGAGGGGAGAATGAGCAGTTCTTC.

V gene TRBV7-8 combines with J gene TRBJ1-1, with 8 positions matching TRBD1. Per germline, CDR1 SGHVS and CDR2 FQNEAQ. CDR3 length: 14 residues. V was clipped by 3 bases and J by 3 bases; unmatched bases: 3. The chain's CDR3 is CASSLRTGYTEAFF. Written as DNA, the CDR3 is TGTGCCAGCAGCTTGAGGACAGGGTACACTGAAGCTTTCTTT. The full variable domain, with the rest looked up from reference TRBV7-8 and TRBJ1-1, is GAGVSQSPRYKVAKRGQDVALRCDPISGHVSLFWYQQALGQGPEFLTYFQNEAQLDKSGLPSDRFFAERPEGSVSTLKIQRTQQEDSAVYLCASSLRTGYTEAFFGQGTRLTVV.

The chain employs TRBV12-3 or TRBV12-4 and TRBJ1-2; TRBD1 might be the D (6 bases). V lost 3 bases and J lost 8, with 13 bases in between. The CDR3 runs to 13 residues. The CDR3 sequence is CASSFGGAKGYTF. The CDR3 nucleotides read TGTGCCAGCAGTTTTGGGGGCGCAAAGGGCTACACCTTC.

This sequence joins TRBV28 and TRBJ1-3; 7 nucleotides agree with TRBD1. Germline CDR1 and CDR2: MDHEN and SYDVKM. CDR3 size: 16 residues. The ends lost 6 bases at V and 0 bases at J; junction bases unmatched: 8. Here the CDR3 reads CASRGGFQISGNTIYF. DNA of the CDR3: TGTGCCAGCAGAGGGGGCTTCCAAATCTCTGGAAACACCATATATTTT.

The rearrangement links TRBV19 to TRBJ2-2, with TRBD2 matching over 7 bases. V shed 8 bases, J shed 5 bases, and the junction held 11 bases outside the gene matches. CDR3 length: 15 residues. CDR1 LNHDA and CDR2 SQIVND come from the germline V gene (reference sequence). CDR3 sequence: CASGGGRSRTGELFF. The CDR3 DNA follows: TGTGCCAGTGGGGGGGGACGGAGTAGGACCGGGGAGCTGTTTTTT.

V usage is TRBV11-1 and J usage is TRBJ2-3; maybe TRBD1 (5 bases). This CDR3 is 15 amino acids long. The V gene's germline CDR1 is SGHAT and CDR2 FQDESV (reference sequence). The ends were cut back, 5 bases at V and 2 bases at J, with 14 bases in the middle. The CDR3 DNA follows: TGTGCCAGCAGCAGGCAGGGCGACCCCACAGATACGCAGTATTTT. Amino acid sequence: CASSRQGDPTDTQYF. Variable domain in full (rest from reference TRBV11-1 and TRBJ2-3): EAEVAQSPRYKITEKSQAVAFWCDPISGHATLYWYRQILGQGPELLVQFQDESVVDDSQLPKDRFSAERLKGVDSTLKIQPAELGDSAMYLCASSRQGDPTDTQYFGPGTRLTVL.

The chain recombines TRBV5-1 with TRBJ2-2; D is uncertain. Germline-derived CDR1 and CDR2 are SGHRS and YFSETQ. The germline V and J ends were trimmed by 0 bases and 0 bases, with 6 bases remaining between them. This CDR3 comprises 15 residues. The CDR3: CASSLAGTNTGELFF. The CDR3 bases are TGCGCCAGCAGCTTGGCAGGCACGAACACCGGGGAGCTGTTTTTT.

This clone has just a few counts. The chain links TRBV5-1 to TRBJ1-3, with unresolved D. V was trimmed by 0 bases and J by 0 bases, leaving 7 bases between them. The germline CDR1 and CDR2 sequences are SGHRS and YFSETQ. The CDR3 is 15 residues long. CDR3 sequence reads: CASSLDGSSGNTIYF. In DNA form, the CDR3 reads TGCGCCAGCAGCTTGGACGGGAGCTCTGGAAACACCATATATTTT.

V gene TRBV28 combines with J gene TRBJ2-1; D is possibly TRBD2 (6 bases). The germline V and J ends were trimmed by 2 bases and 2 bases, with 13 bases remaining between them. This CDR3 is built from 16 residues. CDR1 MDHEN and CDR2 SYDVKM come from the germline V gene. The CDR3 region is CASSLPLTGAYNEQFF. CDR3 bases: TGTGCCAGCAGTTTACCCCTTACGGGAGCCTACAATGAGCAGTTCTTC.

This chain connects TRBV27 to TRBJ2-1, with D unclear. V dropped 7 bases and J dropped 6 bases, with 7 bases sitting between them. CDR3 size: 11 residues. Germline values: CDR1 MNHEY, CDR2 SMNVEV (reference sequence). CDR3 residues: CASTWANEQFF. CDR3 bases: TGTGCCAGCACCTGGGCCAATGAGCAGTTCTTC.

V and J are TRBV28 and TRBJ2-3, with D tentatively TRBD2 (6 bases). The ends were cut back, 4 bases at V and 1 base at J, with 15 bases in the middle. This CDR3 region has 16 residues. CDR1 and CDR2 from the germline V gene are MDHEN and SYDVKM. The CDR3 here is CASSSPGRRGTDTQYF. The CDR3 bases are TGTGCCAGCAGTTCTCCGGGGAGGCGGGGCACAGATACGCAGTATTTT.

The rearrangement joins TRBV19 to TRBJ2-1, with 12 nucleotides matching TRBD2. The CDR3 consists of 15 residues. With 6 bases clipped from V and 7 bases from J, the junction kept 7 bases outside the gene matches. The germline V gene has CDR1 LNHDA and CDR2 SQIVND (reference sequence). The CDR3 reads CASSLAGGPRNEQFF. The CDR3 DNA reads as TGTGCCAGTAGCCTAGCGGGAGGGCCGAGGAATGAGCAGTTCTTC.

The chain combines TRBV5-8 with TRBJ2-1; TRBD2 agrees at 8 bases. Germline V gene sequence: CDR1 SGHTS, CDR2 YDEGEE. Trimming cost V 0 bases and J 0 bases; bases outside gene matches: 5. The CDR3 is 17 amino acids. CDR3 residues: CASSLARTSGSYNEQFF. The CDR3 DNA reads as TGTGCCAGCAGCTTGGCCAGAACTAGCGGCTCCTACAATGAGCAGTTCTTC.